Listed below are T cell receptor beta chains from one sample, sequenced in a study of T cells in narcolepsy. Clones were read by immunoSEQ multiplex PCR, and TCRdb kept only the in-frame ones, dropping some. The table includes more than 10,000 clones, 94% detected once. The specimen was CD45RA- memory CD4+ T cells from PBMCs. These receptors were collected from a human donor with narcolepsy. Both conserved end residues are part of each CDR3. D genes are given only for firm matches. Size is stated for part of the rows, as once, few or many counts, or as a class when the clone is expanded.

abundance,j_gene,v_gene,len,d_gene,CDR3nt,CDR3aa
NA,TRBJ2-3,TRBV5-1,17,TRBD2,TGCGCCAGCAGCCCCCGGACTAGCGGGAGGGGAACAGATACGCAGTATTTT,CASSPRTSGRGTDTQYF
NA,TRBJ1-2,TRBV2,11,TRBD1,TGTGGGACAGGGTCTGACTATGGCTACACCTTC,CGTGSDYGYTF
NA,TRBJ1-1,TRBV7-2,15,NA,TGTGCCAGCAGCACCCGAGGGGGTAAGGTCACTGAAGCTTTCTTT,CASSTRGGKVTEAFF
NA,TRBJ2-1,TRBV6-5,15,TRBD2,TGTGCCAGCAGTTACCGTCGGGGGGGGCCGCATGAGCAGTTCTTC,CASSYRRGGPHEQFF
NA,TRBJ1-2,TRBV18,13,NA,TGTGCCAGCTCACCAACCTCCGGGTCCGGCTACACCTTC,CASSPTSGSGYTF
NA,TRBJ2-6,TRBV7-2,13,NA,TGTGCCAGCACGGTGGCTGGGGCCAACGTCCTGACTTTC,CASTVAGANVLTF
NA,TRBJ2-7,TRBV11-3,16,TRBD2,TGTGCCAGCAGCTCGGTCGCTAGCGGGAGGGGCTACGAGCAGTACTTC,CASSSVASGRGYEQYF
NA,TRBJ1-1,TRBV18,14,NA,TGTGCCAGCTCACTATACAGGGAGAACACTGAAGCTTTCTTT,CASSLYRENTEAFF
few,TRBJ1-5,TRBV6-1,14,NA,TGTGCCAGCAGGCAAAGGTCCCCAGCCCAGCCCCAGCATTTT,CASRQRSPAQPQHF
NA,TRBJ1-3,TRBV6-5,14,NA,TGTGCCAGCAGACCCGGAATCTCCACCGTCACCATATATTTT,CASRPGISTVTIYF
NA,TRBJ2-2,TRBV9,18,TRBD2,TGTGCCAGCAGCGTTGGTAGCGGGGGGGCCTTGAGCACCGGGGAGCTGTTTTTT,CASSVGSGGALSTGELFF
NA,TRBJ1-4,TRBV27,15,NA,TGTGCCAGCAGTTTGACGGGAAATGAGTATGAAAAACTGTTTTTT,CASSLTGNEYEKLFF
NA,TRBJ2-2,TRBV5-1,15,NA,TGCGCCAGCAGCCTCTCTGGGGAGGCCACCGGGGAGCTGTTTTTT,CASSLSGEATGELFF
NA,TRBJ1-2,TRBV5-1,12,NA,TGCGCCAGCAGCTTCCTTGGGGATGGCTACACCTTC,CASSFLGDGYTF
NA,TRBJ2-1,TRBV5-1,16,TRBD2,TGCGCCAGCAGCTGGGGGACTAGCGGGAGTTTGCGGGAGCAGTTCTTC,CASSWGTSGSLREQFF
once,TRBJ2-4,TRBV7-2,14,NA,TGTGCCAGCAGCTTAGAAGGCCCGCAGAACATTCAGTACTTC,CASSLEGPQNIQYF
NA,TRBJ1-3,TRBV10-2,17,NA,TGCGCCAGCAGTGATCTTGAGGGGCGATTGGGGGGAAACACCATATATTTT,CASSDLEGRLGGNTIYF
NA,TRBJ2-1,TRBV6-5,14,TRBD1,TGTGCCAGCAGTCCCCGGGACAGCTCGGGTGAGCAGTTCTTC,CASSPRDSSGEQFF
NA,TRBJ1-1,TRBV27,16,TRBD1,TGTGCCAGCAGTTTATTCTCAGGGGGCCAGAACACTGAAGCTTTCTTT,CASSLFSGGQNTEAFF
few,TRBJ2-2,TRBV7-9,13,TRBD2,TGTGCCAGCAGCTTGACTAGCGTAGGGGAGCTGTTTTTT,CASSLTSVGELFF
NA,TRBJ1-3,TRBV5-6,17,TRBD1,TGTGCCAGCAGCTGGGACAGGGGGCAAAGCTCTGGAAACACCATATATTTT,CASSWDRGQSSGNTIYF
NA,TRBJ2-7,TRBV6-5,12,NA,TGTGCCAGCAGTGAGGTCTCCTACGAGCAGTACTTC,CASSEVSYEQYF
NA,TRBJ2-7,TRBV6-1,14,NA,TGTGCCAGCACTAAATCCAGCGGTCGCTACGAGCAGTACTTC,CASTKSSGRYEQYF
NA,TRBJ2-5,TRBV2,18,TRBD2,TGTGCCAGCAGTGCAGACCGTGGGACTAGCGTGAGTCAAGAGACCCAGTACTTC,CASSADRGTSVSQETQYF
NA,TRBJ2-7,TRBV7-9,12,NA,TGTGCCAGCGGAGGTAGGTCCTACGAGCAGTACTTC,CASGGRSYEQYF
NA,TRBJ2-1,TRBV5-5,17,TRBD1,TGTGCCAGCAGCTCGTACCCGGGACAGGGTGGAAAGGCGCATTATTTCTTC,CASSSYPGQGGKAHYFF
NA,TRBJ1-1,TRBV6-5,14,TRBD1,TGTGCCAGCAGGTCGGGACAGGCGAACACTGAAGCTTTCTTT,CASRSGQANTEAFF
NA,TRBJ2-7,TRBV30,14,TRBD2,TGTGCCTGGGGGACTAGCGGGAGGGGCCACGAGCAGTACTTC,CAWGTSGRGHEQYF
NA,TRBJ1-5,TRBV5-4,15,TRBD1,TGTGCCAGCAGCCCCGGGACAGGCCCCAATCAGCCCCAGCATTTT,CASSPGTGPNQPQHF